A selection of T cell receptor beta chains follows, all from one sample in a study of cytomegalovirus exposure and HLA in healthy donors. Clones were read by immunoSEQ multiplex PCR, and TCRdb kept only the in-frame ones, dropping some. Seen here are 150,000 to 200,000 clones, just over 70% observed once, and the top ten hold 4% to 5%. Source material: PBMCs. All receptors come from a man between 18 and 29 years old in good health and CMV-seropositive. Both conserved end residues are part of each CDR3. A D gene is named only where the DNA matches it firmly. Some rows mark clone size as missing; the rest say once, few, many or name a class of expanded clone.

d_gene: TRBD1; abundance: once; v_gene: TRBV14; j_gene: TRBJ1-1; len: 14; CDR3aa: CASSQDRRGRGAFF; CDR3nt: TGTGCCAGCAGCCAAGATCGGAGGGGGCGCGGAGCTTTCTTT
d_gene: .; abundance: .; v_gene: TRBV6-5; j_gene: TRBJ2-5; len: 13; CDR3aa: CASSYGREETQYF; CDR3nt: TGTGCCAGCAGTTACGGCAGGGAAGAGACCCAGTACTTC
d_gene: .; abundance: .; v_gene: TRBV10-3; j_gene: TRBJ1-4; len: 16; CDR3aa: CAISSLGRGGNEKLFF; CDR3nt: TGTGCCATCAGTTCCCTCGGGAGGGGAGGAAATGAAAAACTGTTTTTT
d_gene: .; abundance: once; v_gene: TRBV5-4; j_gene: TRBJ1-1; len: 12; CDR3aa: CASKTGNTEAFF; CDR3nt: TGTGCCAGCAAGACAGGTAACACTGAAGCTTTCTTT
d_gene: TRBD1; abundance: many; v_gene: TRBV7-9; j_gene: TRBJ1-1; len: 12; CDR3aa: CAGDRGGAEAFF; CDR3nt: TGTGCCGGAGACAGGGGAGGAGCTGAAGCTTTCTTT
d_gene: TRBD1; abundance: .; v_gene: TRBV6-5; j_gene: TRBJ2-5; len: 16; CDR3aa: CASSYDTTGADGTQYF; CDR3nt: TGTGCCAGCAGTTACGATACGACAGGGGCAGATGGGACCCAGTACTTC
d_gene: .; abundance: .; v_gene: TRBV30; j_gene: TRBJ1-2; len: 14; CDR3aa: CAWSVLADSFGYTF; CDR3nt: TGTGCCTGGAGTGTACTCGCAGACTCGTTTGGCTACACCTTC
d_gene: .; abundance: .; v_gene: TRBV9; j_gene: TRBJ2-3; len: 12; CDR3aa: CASSVERDTQYF; CDR3nt: TGTGCCAGCAGCGTAGAGCGAGATACGCAGTATTTT
d_gene: TRBD1; abundance: .; v_gene: TRBV10-3; j_gene: TRBJ2-2; len: 14; CDR3aa: CAIKGDSDTGELFF; CDR3nt: TGTGCCATCAAAGGGGACAGTGACACCGGGGAGCTGTTTTTT
d_gene: TRBD1; abundance: .; v_gene: TRBV30; j_gene: TRBJ2-3; len: 14; CDR3aa: CAWRGGTGVDTQYF; CDR3nt: TGTGCCTGGAGGGGCGGGACAGGGGTAGATACGCAGTATTTT
d_gene: TRBD1; abundance: .; v_gene: TRBV7-2; j_gene: TRBJ1-6; len: 15; CDR3aa: CASSSRTGGHSPLHF; CDR3nt: TGTGCCAGCAGCTCGAGAACAGGGGGCCATTCACCCCTCCACTTT
d_gene: .; abundance: .; v_gene: TRBV11-2; j_gene: TRBJ2-1; len: 15; CDR3aa: CASSLDWGTYNEQFF; CDR3nt: TGTGCCAGCAGCTTGGACTGGGGAACCTACAATGAGCAGTTCTTC
d_gene: .; abundance: .; v_gene: TRBV4-1; j_gene: TRBJ2-1; len: 13; CDR3aa: CASSQEGGYKQFF; CDR3nt: TGCGCCAGCAGCCAAGAAGGAGGCTACAAGCAGTTCTTC
d_gene: TRBD2; abundance: few; v_gene: TRBV4-2; j_gene: TRBJ2-5; len: 16; CDR3aa: CASSKEPSGVQETQYF; CDR3nt: TGTGCCAGCAGCAAAGAGCCAAGCGGGGTACAGGAGACCCAGTACTTC
d_gene: .; abundance: few; v_gene: TRBV29-1; j_gene: TRBJ2-3; len: 14; CDR3aa: CSVEGDILTDTQYF; CDR3nt: TGCAGCGTTGAAGGGGACATATTAACAGATACGCAGTATTTT
d_gene: TRBD1; abundance: few; v_gene: TRBV2; j_gene: TRBJ1-2; len: 15; CDR3aa: CASRVTGEGLGGYTF; CDR3nt: TGTGCCAGCAGGGTGACAGGGGAAGGGCTTGGGGGCTACACCTTC
d_gene: .; abundance: .; v_gene: TRBV6-5; j_gene: TRBJ1-6; len: 15; CDR3aa: CASSYREEGNSPLHF; CDR3nt: TGTGCCAGCAGTTACAGGGAAGAGGGTAATTCACCCCTCCACTTT
d_gene: .; abundance: .; v_gene: TRBV30; j_gene: TRBJ1-2; len: 15; CDR3aa: CAWINPGESTYGYTF; CDR3nt: TGTGCCTGGATCAATCCGGGGGAGTCAACCTATGGCTACACCTTC
d_gene: .; abundance: .; v_gene: TRBV30; j_gene: TRBJ1-4; len: 16; CDR3aa: CAWNPKAGRFNEKLFF; CDR3nt: TGTGCCTGGAACCCGAAAGCGGGACGATTTAATGAAAAACTGTTTTTT
d_gene: TRBD1; abundance: .; v_gene: TRBV18; j_gene: TRBJ2-2; len: 14; CDR3aa: CASRDRVNTGELFF; CDR3nt: TGTGCCAGCAGGGACAGGGTGAACACCGGGGAGCTGTTTTTT
d_gene: TRBD2; abundance: few; v_gene: TRBV30; j_gene: TRBJ2-5; len: 14; CDR3aa: CAWSVLAGEETQYF; CDR3nt: TGTGCCTGGAGTGTACTGGCGGGAGAGGAGACCCAGTACTTC
d_gene: .; abundance: few; v_gene: TRBV19; j_gene: TRBJ1-5; len: 15; CDR3aa: CASSIGGPLAGPQHF; CDR3nt: TGTGCCAGTAGTATAGGGGGGCCCCTGGCGGGGCCCCAGCATTTT
d_gene: TRBD1; abundance: few; v_gene: TRBV6-5; j_gene: TRBJ1-3; len: 14; CDR3aa: CASSPGQGGNTIYF; CDR3nt: TGTGCCAGCAGCCCGGGACAGGGAGGAAACACCATATATTTT
d_gene: TRBD1; abundance: few; v_gene: TRBV19; j_gene: TRBJ1-5; len: 17; CDR3aa: CASTFRGAGGIHQPQHF; CDR3nt: TGTGCCAGTACCTTCCGGGGTGCAGGGGGTATCCATCAGCCCCAGCATTTT
d_gene: TRBD1; abundance: .; v_gene: TRBV18; j_gene: TRBJ1-4; len: 15; CDR3aa: CASSPWDRANEKLFF; CDR3nt: TGTGCCAGCTCACCTTGGGACAGGGCTAATGAAAAACTGTTTTTT
d_gene: .; abundance: .; v_gene: TRBV5-4; j_gene: TRBJ1-5; len: 16; CDR3aa: CASSLDGGGGNQPQHF; CDR3nt: TGTGCCAGCAGCTTGGATGGAGGGGGGGGGAATCAGCCCCAGCATTTT
d_gene: .; abundance: .; v_gene: TRBV7-8; j_gene: TRBJ1-1; len: 14; CDR3aa: CASSLAGVVSEAFF; CDR3nt: TGTGCCAGCAGCTTAGCCGGTGTTGTAAGTGAAGCTTTCTTT
d_gene: .; abundance: few; v_gene: TRBV7-3; j_gene: TRBJ2-1; len: 14; CDR3aa: CASSLTGGYNEQFF; CDR3nt: TGTGCCAGCAGCTTAACTGGCGGCTACAATGAGCAGTTCTTC
d_gene: .; abundance: once; v_gene: TRBV27; j_gene: TRBJ1-5; len: 12; CDR3aa: CASSFRGQPQHF; CDR3nt: TGTGCCAGCAGTTTTAGGGGCCAGCCCCAGCATTTT
d_gene: .; abundance: .; v_gene: TRBV30; j_gene: TRBJ1-3; len: 15; CDR3aa: CAWRRQAFSGNTIYF; CDR3nt: TGTGCCTGGAGACGACAGGCATTCTCTGGAAACACCATATATTTT
d_gene: TRBD2; abundance: .; v_gene: TRBV5-1; j_gene: TRBJ2-2; len: 15; CDR3aa: CASSPSGSNTGELFF; CDR3nt: TGCGCCAGCAGCCCTAGCGGGAGTAACACCGGGGAGCTGTTTTTT
d_gene: .; abundance: .; v_gene: TRBV28; j_gene: TRBJ2-1; len: 18; CDR3aa: CASRTLALGKSSYNEQFF; CDR3nt: TGTGCCAGCAGAACCCTAGCTTTAGGGAAGAGCTCCTACAATGAGCAGTTCTTC
d_gene: TRBD2; abundance: .; v_gene: TRBV10-2; j_gene: TRBJ2-1; len: 19; CDR3aa: CASTNPPGLATASYNEQFF; CDR3nt: TGCGCCAGCACCAACCCCCCGGGACTAGCGACCGCCTCCTACAATGAGCAGTTCTTC
d_gene: TRBD2; abundance: .; v_gene: TRBV6-5; j_gene: TRBJ2-3; len: 15; CDR3aa: CASSYRRGVLDTQYF; CDR3nt: TGTGCCAGCAGTTACCGGCGGGGGGTATTAGATACGCAGTATTTT
d_gene: TRBD1; abundance: .; v_gene: TRBV29-1; j_gene: TRBJ1-1; len: 16; CDR3aa: CSVGDGDRGQNTEAFF; CDR3nt: TGCAGCGTTGGCGACGGGGACAGGGGACAGAACACTGAAGCTTTCTTT
d_gene: .; abundance: .; v_gene: TRBV5-5; j_gene: TRBJ2-1; len: 15; CDR3aa: CASSLEAPPYNEQFF; CDR3nt: TGTGCCAGCAGCTTGGAAGCGCCCCCCTACAATGAGCAGTTCTTC
d_gene: TRBD1; abundance: .; v_gene: TRBV18; j_gene: TRBJ1-1; len: 12; CDR3aa: CASSAGGTEAFF; CDR3nt: TGTGCCAGCTCAGCAGGGGGCACTGAAGCTTTCTTT
d_gene: .; abundance: .; v_gene: TRBV7-2; j_gene: TRBJ1-1; len: 15; CDR3aa: CASSLAMAGSTEAFF; CDR3nt: TGTGCCAGCAGCTTAGCGATGGCAGGCAGCACTGAAGCTTTCTTT
d_gene: TRBD1; abundance: .; v_gene: TRBV2; j_gene: TRBJ1-2; len: 12; CDR3aa: CARTGSGGGYTF; CDR3nt: TGTGCCCGGACAGGGTCCGGGGGAGGCTACACCTTC
d_gene: TRBD1; abundance: .; v_gene: TRBV19; j_gene: TRBJ1-5; len: 17; CDR3aa: CASRTRDRDRGPQPQHF; CDR3nt: TGTGCCAGTAGGACGAGGGACCGGGACAGGGGGCCTCAGCCCCAGCATTTT